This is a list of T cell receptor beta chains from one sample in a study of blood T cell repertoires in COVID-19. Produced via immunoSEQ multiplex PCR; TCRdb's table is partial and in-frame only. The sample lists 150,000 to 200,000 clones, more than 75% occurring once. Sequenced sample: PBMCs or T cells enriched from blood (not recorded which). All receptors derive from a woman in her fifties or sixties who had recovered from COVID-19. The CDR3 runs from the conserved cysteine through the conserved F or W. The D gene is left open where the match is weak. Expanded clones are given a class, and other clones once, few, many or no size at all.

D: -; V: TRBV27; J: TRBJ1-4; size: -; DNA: TGTGCCAGCAGTTTCCGGGGGTCGAATGAAAAACTGTTTTTT; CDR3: CASSFRGSNEKLFF
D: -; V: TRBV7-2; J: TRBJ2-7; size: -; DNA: TGTGCCAGCAGCCCTTCAAATGTCCAGGGGGGCGAGCAGTACTTC; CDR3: CASSPSNVQGGEQYF
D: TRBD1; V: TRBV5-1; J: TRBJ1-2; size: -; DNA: TGCGCCAGCAGCTTGACCCCAGGGGGCTTGAATGGCTACACCTTC; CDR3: CASSLTPGGLNGYTF
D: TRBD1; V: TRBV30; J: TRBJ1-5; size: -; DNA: TGTGCCTGGAGTGACAGGGGTAAGCCCCAGCATTTT; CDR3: CAWSDRGKPQHF
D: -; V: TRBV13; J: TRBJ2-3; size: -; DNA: TGTGCCAGCAGCTTAGAGGCCTTAGGGGGACGGACAGATACGCAGTATTTT; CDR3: CASSLEALGGRTDTQYF
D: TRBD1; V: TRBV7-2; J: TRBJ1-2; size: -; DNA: TGTGCCAGCAGCTTAGTCACCCCGGGACAGGGCGGCTACACCTTC; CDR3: CASSLVTPGQGGYTF
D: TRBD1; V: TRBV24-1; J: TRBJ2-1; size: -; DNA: TGTGCCACCAGATCCCTGACAGGGAACAATGAGCAGTTCTTC; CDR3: CATRSLTGNNEQFF
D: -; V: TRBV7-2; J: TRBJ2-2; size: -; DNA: TGTGCCAGCAGCTTAGGGCTGCCGAACACCGGGGAGCTGTTTTTT; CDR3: CASSLGLPNTGELFF
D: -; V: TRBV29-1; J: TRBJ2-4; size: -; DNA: TGCAGCGTTGTTCAGGGAACAAACATTCAGTACTTC; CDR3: CSVVQGTNIQYF
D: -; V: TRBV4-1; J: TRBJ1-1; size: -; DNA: TGCGCCAGCAGCCAAATACATGGGAACACTGAAGCTTTCTTT; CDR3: CASSQIHGNTEAFF
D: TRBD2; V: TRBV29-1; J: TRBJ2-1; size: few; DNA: TGCAGCGTTGAAAGGACCAGCGGGAGATCGAGTGAGCAGTTCTTC; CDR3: CSVERTSGRSSEQFF
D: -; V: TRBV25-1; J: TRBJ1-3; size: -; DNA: TGTGCCAGCAGTGACGGGGGCACCATATATTTT; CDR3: CASSDGGTIYF
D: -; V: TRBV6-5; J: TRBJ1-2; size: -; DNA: TGTGCCAGCAGTTACGGAGGGCTCTATGGCTACACCTTC; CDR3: CASSYGGLYGYTF
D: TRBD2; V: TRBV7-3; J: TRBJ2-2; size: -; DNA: TGTGCCAGCAGCGCAAGCAGGACTAGCGGGATCACCGGGGAGCTGTTTTTT; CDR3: CASSASRTSGITGELFF
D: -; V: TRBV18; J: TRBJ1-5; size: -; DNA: TGTGCCAGCTCGGCCTCAGGCAGGGTTAGCAATCAGCCCCAGCATTTT; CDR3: CASSASGRVSNQPQHF
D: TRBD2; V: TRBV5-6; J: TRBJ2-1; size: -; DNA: TGTGCCAGCAGCTTGTTCCCTAGCGGGAGCGTGGGGAATGAGCAGTTCTTC; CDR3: CASSLFPSGSVGNEQFF
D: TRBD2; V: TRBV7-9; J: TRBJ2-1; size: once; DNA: TGTGCCAGCAACGTACTTAGCGGGAGTACCTACAATGAGCAGTTCTTC; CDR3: CASNVLSGSTYNEQFF
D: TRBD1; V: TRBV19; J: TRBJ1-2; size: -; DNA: TGTGCCACCTCAGGGGGCTGGAACTATGGCTACACCTTC; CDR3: CATSGGWNYGYTF